This T cell receptor (beta chain) was obtained from a study of T-cell memory formation after mild COVID-19. Looking at the study overall: The TCR clusters were mostly specific to one donor. Study-level points and caveats: CD4+ clones that contracted lay mainly in CM and EM; CD8+ ones lay in EMRA.

Germline trimming cut 5 bases from V and 6 bases from J; bases unmatched to any gene: 21. CDR3 size: 18 residues. TCR alpha and TCR beta cDNA libraries carrying sample barcodes and UMIs were produced by 5'RACE using constant-segment primers. TCRdb used MiXCR to reprocess the 5' RACE reads, holding one entry per CDR3 protein. Altogether approximately 300,000 distinct CDR3 sequences are present, approximately 8.4% being singletons, with the ten largest covering approximately 23%. This clonotype appeared a few times. The antigen is undetermined. This receptor was identified in a man between 18 and 29 years old who had mild COVID-19 (a few samples of this study predate the infection). Cell type and time point are not known. The rearrangement links TRBV12-3 or TRBV12-4 to TRBJ1-2; TRBD1 aligns across 7 bases. The sample consisted of PBMCs or a T cell subset sorted from them (not recorded which). CDR3 bases: TGTGCCAGCAGTGGCGAGGGACAGCCCCTCCATCCCCCCCATGGCTACACCTTC. It translates to CASSGEGQPLHPPHGYTF.